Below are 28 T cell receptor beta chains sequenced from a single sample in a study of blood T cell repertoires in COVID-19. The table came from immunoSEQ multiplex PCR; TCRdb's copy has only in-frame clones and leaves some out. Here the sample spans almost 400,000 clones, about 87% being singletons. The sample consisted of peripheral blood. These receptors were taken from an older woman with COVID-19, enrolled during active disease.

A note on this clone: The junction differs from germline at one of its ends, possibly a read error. CDR3 sequence: CASSRAGSKQPQHF. The CDR3 DNA reads TGTGCCAGCAGCCGAGCGGGGAGCAAACAGCCCCAGCATTTT. The chain is built from TRBV3-1 (or the pseudogene TRBV3-2) and TRBJ1-5; D not certain. This CDR3 contains 14 residues. The germline V gene encodes CDR1 LGHDT and CDR2 YNNKEL (reference sequence).

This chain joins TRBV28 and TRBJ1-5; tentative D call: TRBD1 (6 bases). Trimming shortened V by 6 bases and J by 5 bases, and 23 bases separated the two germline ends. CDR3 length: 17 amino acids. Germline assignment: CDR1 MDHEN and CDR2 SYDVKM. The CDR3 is CASRLITGKGVDQPQHF. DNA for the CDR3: TGTGCCAGCAGACTTATAACAGGGAAGGGGGTAGATCAGCCCCAGCATTTT.

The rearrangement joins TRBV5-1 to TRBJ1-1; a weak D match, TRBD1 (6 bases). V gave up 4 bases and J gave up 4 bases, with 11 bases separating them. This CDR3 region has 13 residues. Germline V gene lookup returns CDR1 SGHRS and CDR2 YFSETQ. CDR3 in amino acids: CASSGQGSTEAFF. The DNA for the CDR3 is TGCGCCAGCAGCGGTCAGGGGAGCACTGAAGCTTTCTTT.

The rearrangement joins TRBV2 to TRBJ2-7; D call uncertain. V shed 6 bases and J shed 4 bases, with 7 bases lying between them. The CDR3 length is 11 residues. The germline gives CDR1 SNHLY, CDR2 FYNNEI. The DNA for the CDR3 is TGTGCCAGCAGCCCTGAGTACGAGCAGTACTTC. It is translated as CASSPEYEQYF.

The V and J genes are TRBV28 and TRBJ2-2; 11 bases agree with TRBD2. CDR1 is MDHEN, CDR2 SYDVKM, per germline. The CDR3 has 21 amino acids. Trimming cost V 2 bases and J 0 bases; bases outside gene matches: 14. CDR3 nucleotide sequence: TGTGCCAGCAGTTTAGTCCTAGCGGGGGGAGGCCCCCATCCGAACACCGGGGAGCTGTTTTTT. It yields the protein CASSLVLAGGGPHPNTGELFF.

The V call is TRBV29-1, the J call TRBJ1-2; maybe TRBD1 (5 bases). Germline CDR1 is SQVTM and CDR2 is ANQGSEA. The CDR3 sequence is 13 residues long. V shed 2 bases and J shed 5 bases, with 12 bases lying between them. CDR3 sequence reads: CSVEFGGMYGYTF. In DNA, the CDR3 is TGCAGCGTTGAATTCGGGGGGATGTATGGCTACACCTTC.

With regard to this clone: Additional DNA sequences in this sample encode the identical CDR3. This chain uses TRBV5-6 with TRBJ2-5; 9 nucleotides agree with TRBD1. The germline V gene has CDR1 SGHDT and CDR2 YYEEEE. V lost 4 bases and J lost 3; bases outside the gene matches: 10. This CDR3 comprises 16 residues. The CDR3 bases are TGTGCCAGCAGCCTTGGCGACAGGGGGAGGGAAGAGACCCAGTACTTC. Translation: CASSLGDRGREETQYF.

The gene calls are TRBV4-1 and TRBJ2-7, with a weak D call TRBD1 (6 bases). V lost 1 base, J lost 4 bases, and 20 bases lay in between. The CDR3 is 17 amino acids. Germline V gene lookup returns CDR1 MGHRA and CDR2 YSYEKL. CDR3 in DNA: TGCGCCAGCAGCCAAGGCGGTTCGGCAGGGGATAGGTACGAGCAGTACTTC. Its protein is CASSQGGSAGDRYEQYF.

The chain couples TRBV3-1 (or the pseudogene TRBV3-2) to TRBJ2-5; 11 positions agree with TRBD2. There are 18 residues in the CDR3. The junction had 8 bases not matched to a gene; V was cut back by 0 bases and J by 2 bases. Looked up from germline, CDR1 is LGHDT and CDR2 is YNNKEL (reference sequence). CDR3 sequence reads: CASSQDKIAGGRQETQYF. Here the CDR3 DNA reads TGTGCCAGCAGCCAAGATAAGATAGCGGGGGGGCGGCAAGAGACCCAGTACTTC.

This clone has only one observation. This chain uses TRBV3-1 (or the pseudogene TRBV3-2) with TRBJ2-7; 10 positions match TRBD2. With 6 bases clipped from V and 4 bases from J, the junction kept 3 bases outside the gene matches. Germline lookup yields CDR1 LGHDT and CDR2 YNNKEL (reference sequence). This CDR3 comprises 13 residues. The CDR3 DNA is TGTGCCAGCAGTCGGACTAGCGGTTACGAGCAGTACTTC. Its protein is CASSRTSGYEQYF.

The CDR3 nucleotides read TGTGCCAGCAGGGAGATAGCGGGGACCTCCTACAATGAGCAGTTCTTC. This translates into CASREIAGTSYNEQFF. V and J are TRBV28 and TRBJ2-1, with 8 bases lining up with TRBD2. The CDR3 totals 16 residues. CDR1 MDHEN and CDR2 SYDVKM come from the germline V gene. The junction had 7 bases not matched to a gene; V was cut back by 6 bases and J by 0 bases. Looking up the rest from reference TRBV28 and TRBJ2-1 gives the full variable domain: DVKVTQSSRYLVKRTGEKVFLECVQDMDHENMFWYRQDPGLGLRLIYFSYDVKMKEKGDIPEGYSVSREKKERFSLILESASTNQTSMYLCASREIAGTSYNEQFFGPGTRLTVL.

The CDR3 nucleotides read TGTGCCAGCAGAGCCGACACCTACAATGAGCAGTTCTTC. It encodes CASRADTYNEQFF. The chain uses TRBV2 and TRBJ2-1, with D hard to call. Germline CDR1 is SNHLY and CDR2 is FYNNEI. V shed 6 bases and J shed 2 bases, with 8 bases lying between them. The CDR3 totals 13 residues.

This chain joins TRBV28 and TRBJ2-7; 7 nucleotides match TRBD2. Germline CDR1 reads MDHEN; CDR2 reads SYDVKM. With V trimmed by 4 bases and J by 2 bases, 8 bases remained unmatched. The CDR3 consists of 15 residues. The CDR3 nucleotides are TGTGCCAGCAGTTCCACCACTAGCGCGACCTACGAGCAGTACTTC. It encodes CASSSTTSATYEQYF.

The CDR3 is CASSQVSRGITEAFF. CDR3 nucleotide sequence: TGTGCCAGCAGCCAAGTGTCCAGGGGGATCACTGAAGCTTTCTTT. The J gene is TRBJ1-1, the V gene TRBV3-1 (or the pseudogene TRBV3-2); 7 positions match TRBD1. Per the germline V gene, CDR1 is LGHDT and CDR2 is YNNKEL (reference sequence). Trimming at V came to 1 base and at J to 4 bases, leaving 6 bases not matched to a gene. The CDR3 is 15 amino acids.

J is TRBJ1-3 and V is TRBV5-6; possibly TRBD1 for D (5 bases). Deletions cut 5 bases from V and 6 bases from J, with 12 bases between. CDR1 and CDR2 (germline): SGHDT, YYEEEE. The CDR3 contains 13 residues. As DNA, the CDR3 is TGTGCCAGCAGAGGGGCAGCGATAAACACCATATATTTT. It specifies CASRGAAINTIYF.

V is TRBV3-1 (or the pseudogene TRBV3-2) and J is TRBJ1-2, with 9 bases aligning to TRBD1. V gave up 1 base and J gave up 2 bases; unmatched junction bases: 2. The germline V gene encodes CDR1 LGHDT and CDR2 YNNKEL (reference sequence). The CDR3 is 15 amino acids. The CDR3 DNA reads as TGTGCCAGCAGCCAAGCTGGGACAGGGAACTATGGCTACACCTTC. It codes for CASSQAGTGNYGYTF.

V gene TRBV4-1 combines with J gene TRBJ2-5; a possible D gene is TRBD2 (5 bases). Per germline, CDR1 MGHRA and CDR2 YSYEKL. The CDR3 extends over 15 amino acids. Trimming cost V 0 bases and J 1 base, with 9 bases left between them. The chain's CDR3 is CASSQDRGPQETQYF. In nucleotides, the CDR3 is TGCGCCAGCAGCCAAGATCGCGGGCCCCAAGAGACCCAGTACTTC.

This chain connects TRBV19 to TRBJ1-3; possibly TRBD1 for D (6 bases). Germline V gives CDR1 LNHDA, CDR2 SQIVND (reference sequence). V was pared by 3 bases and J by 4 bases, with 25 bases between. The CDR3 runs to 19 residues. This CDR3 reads CASSMTAQGPLTSGNTIYF. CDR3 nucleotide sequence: TGTGCCAGTAGTATGACGGCCCAGGGGCCGCTCACTTCCGGAAACACCATATATTTT. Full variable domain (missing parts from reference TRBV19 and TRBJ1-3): DGGITQSPKYLFRKEGQNVTLSCEQNLNHDAMYWYRQDPGQGLRLIYYSQIVNDFQKGDIAEGYSVSREKKESFPLTVTSAQKNPTAFYLCASSMTAQGPLTSGNTIYFGEGSWLTVV.

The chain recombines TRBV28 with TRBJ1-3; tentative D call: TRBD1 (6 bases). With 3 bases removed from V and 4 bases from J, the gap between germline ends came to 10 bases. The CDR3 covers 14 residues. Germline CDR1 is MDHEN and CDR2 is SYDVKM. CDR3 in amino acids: CASSFGGAGNTIYF. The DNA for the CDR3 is TGTGCCAGCAGTTTTGGGGGCGCCGGAAACACCATATATTTT.

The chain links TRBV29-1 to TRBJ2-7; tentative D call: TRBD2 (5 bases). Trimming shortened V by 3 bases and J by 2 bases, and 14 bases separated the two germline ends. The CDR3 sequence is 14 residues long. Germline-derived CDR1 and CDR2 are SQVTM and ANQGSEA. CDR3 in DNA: TGCAGCGTTGAGCGTCGAGGGTCCACCTACGAGCAGTACTTC. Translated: CSVERRGSTYEQYF.

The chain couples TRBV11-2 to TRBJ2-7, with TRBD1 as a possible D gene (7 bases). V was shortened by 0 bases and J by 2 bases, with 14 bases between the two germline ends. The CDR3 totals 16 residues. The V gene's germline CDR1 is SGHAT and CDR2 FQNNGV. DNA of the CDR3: TGTGCCAGCAGCTTAGAGCTGCGGAGGGGGCCCTACGAGCAGTACTTC. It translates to CASSLELRRGPYEQYF. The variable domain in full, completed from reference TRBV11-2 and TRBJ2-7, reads EAGVAQSPRYKIIEKRQSVAFWCNPISGHATLYWYQQILGQGPKLLIQFQNNGVVDDSQLPKDRFSAERLKGVDSTLKIQPAKLEDSAVYLCASSLELRRGPYEQYFGPGTRLTVT.

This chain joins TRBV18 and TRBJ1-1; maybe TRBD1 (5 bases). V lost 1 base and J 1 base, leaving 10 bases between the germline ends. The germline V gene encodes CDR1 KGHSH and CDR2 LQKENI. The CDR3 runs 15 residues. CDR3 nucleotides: TGTGCCAGCTCACCACGGGGACTCGGGAACACTGAAGCTTTCTTT. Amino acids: CASSPRGLGNTEAFF. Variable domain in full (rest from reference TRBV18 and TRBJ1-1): NAGVMQNPRHLVRRRGQEARLRCSPMKGHSHVYWYRQLPEEGLKFMVYLQKENIIDESGMPKERFSAEFPKEGPSILRIQQVVRGDSAAYFCASSPRGLGNTEAFFGQGTRLTVV.

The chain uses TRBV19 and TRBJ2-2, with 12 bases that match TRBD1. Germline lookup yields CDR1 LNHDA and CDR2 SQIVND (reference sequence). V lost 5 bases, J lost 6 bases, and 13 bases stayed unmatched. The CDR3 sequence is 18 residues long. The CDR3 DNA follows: TGTGCCAGTAGTTTCCTGTATTTGGGACAGGGGGCCGCCGGGGAGCTGTTTTTT. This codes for CASSFLYLGQGAAGELFF.

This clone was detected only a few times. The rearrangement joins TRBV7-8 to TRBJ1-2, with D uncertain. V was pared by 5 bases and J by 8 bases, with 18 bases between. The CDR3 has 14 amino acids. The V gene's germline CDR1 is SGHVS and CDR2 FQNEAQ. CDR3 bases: TGTGCCAGCAGCCAGACCCGGGCCGCGGGAGGCTACACCTTC. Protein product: CASSQTRAAGGYTF.

CDR3 amino acids: CASLGAGSSYNEQFF. Written as DNA, the CDR3 is TGTGCCAGCCTAGGGGCGGGGAGCTCCTACAATGAGCAGTTCTTC. The chain uses TRBV5-5 and TRBJ2-1; D is perhaps TRBD2 (6 bases). The CDR3 consists of 15 residues. V dropped 7 bases and J dropped 0 bases, with 14 bases sitting between them. Looked up from germline, CDR1 is SGHKS and CDR2 is YYEKEE (reference sequence).

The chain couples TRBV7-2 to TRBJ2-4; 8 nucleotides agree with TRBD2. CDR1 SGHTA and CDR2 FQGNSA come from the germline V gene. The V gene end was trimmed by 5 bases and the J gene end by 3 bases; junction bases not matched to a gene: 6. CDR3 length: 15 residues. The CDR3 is CASSPGGGVKNIQYF. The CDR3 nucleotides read TGTGCCAGCAGCCCCGGGGGGGGCGTCAAAAACATTCAGTACTTC.

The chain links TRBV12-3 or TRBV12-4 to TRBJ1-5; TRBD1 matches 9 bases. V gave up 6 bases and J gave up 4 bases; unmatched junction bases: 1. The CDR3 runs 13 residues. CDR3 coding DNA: TGTGCCAGCAGGGACAGGGGAAATCAGCCCCAGCATTTT. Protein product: CASRDRGNQPQHF.

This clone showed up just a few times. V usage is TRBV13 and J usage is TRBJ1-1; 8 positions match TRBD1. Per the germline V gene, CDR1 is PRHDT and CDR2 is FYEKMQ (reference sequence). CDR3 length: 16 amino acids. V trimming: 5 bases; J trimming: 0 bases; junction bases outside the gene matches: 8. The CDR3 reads CASSLNRGSMNTEAFF. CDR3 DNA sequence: TGTGCCAGCAGCCTAAACAGGGGGAGCATGAACACTGAAGCTTTCTTT.